The clone carrying this T cell receptor beta chain was counted between two and nine times. The antigen remains undetermined. Per germline, CDR1 SEHNR and CDR2 FQNEAQ (reference sequence). There are 16 residues in the CDR3. The V and J ends lost 5 bases and 3 bases, in that order; junction bases with no gene match: 10. The sample belongs to a study of T cell repertoires in cytomegalovirus infection. Overall study context: Matching HLA type and CMV infection were both indicated by public TCR beta signatures. General study findings and limits: CMV-specific HLA-C-restricted TCR beta clonotypes dominated the ex vivo response. Carriage of CMV together with the relevant HLA was identifiable through cumulative public TCR beta family frequency.

TCRdb used MiXCR to reprocess the reads, holding one entry per CDR3 protein. The top ten clones hold roughly 63% of a sample with approximately 71,000 distinct CDR3 sequences, approximately 22% of them seen once. The TCR sequence derives from a human donor in good health (CMV status not recorded). Some clones in this sample may be carry-over from other donors' samples. The rearrangement uses TRBV7-9 and TRBJ1-5; TRBD1 aligns across 7 bases. The source material was CD8+ T cells from cultured PBMCs, sampled from culture after CMV antigen stimulation. DNA of the CDR3: TGTGCCAGCAGCCGGGACAGAGGGGCCTTCAATCAGCCCCAGCATTTT. Its protein is CASSRDRGAFNQPQHF.